These 24 T cell receptor beta chains were sequenced from one sample in a study of cytomegalovirus exposure and HLA in healthy donors. The PCR contained 60 Vbeta and 13 Jbeta primers. Sequencing was performed with immunoSEQ multiplex PCR; in TCRdb, only in-frame clones are kept and a portion is missing. The sample contains 90,000 to 110,000 clones, more than 65% of which appear only once. Sequencing input: PBMCs. The receptor source for this set is a man aged 40-49 years in good health and CMV-seropositive.

Comments on this clone: A junction end diverges from the germline sequence, so it may reflect a read error. The chain recombines TRBV4-1 with TRBJ2-4, with D maybe TRBD2 (6 bases). Germline V CDR1 and CDR2: MGHRA, YSYEKL. This CDR3 contains 15 residues. The CDR3 here is CASSQGLLAKNSQYF. DNA of the CDR3: TGCGCCAGCAGCCAGGGGCTACTAGCCAAAAACAGTCAGTACTTC.

The V and J genes are TRBV27 and TRBJ1-6; D gene ambiguous. The CDR3 spans 15 residues. CDR1 is MNHEY and CDR2 is SMNVEV in the germline V gene (reference sequence). The V gene lost 3 bases and the J gene lost 6 bases, with 12 bases spanning the gap. CDR3 protein: CASSLRAAANSPLHF. In DNA, the CDR3 is TGTGCCAGCAGTTTGCGGGCAGCAGCTAATTCACCCCTCCACTTT.

This rearrangement joins TRBV6-6 to TRBJ1-3; D is possibly TRBD1 (6 bases). The V end lost 6 bases, the J end lost 0 bases, and 12 bases lay between the germline ends. This CDR3 region has 15 residues. CDR1 and CDR2 (germline): MNHNY, SVGAGI (reference sequence). CDR3 in DNA: TGTGCCAGCAGCCCCCAGGGGTTCTCTGGAAACACCATATATTTT. Its protein product is CASSPQGFSGNTIYF.

CDR3 coding DNA: TGTGCCATCAGTGCAGGGGGCGTAGATCAGCCCCAGCATTTT. It translates to CAISAGGVDQPQHF. The chain is built from TRBV10-3 and TRBJ1-5; 8 bases fit TRBD1. Germline CDR1 ENHRY, CDR2 SYGVKD. J lost 5 bases, V lost 4 bases, and 4 bases had no gene match. The CDR3 is 14 amino acids.

The CDR3 bases are TGTGCCAGCAGCCAAGTAATGGAGCAGTACTTC. Protein product: CASSQVMEQYF. The chain links TRBV14 to TRBJ2-5; D not certain. The CDR3 has 11 residues. The germline V gene encodes CDR1 SGHDN and CDR2 FVKESK. V gave up 1 base and J gave up 11 bases, with 8 bases separating them.

This clone has just a few counts. The chain joins TRBV30 to TRBJ1-1, with 7 bases lining up with TRBD1. This CDR3 is built from 10 residues. Germline trimming cut 6 bases from V and 8 bases from J; bases unmatched to any gene: 3. Germline CDR1 and CDR2: GTSNPN and SVGIG (reference sequence). CDR3 region: CACGQDEAFF. The CDR3 nucleotides are TGTGCCTGCGGACAGGACGAAGCTTTCTTT.

V and J are TRBV7-2 and TRBJ2-3, with D unclear. Germline V gives CDR1 SGHTA, CDR2 FQGNSA. With 1 base removed from V and 4 bases from J, the gap between germline ends came to 6 bases. The CDR3 is 13 residues long. The CDR3 sequence: CASSLGASDTQYF. The DNA of the CDR3 is TGTGCCAGCAGCTTAGGAGCTTCAGATACGCAGTATTTT. The full variable domain, in which reference TRBV7-2 and TRBJ2-3 provide the parts outside the CDR3, is GAGVSQSPSNKVTEKGKDVELRCDPISGHTALYWYRQSLGQGLEFLIYFQGNSAPDKSGLPSDRFSAERTGGSVSTLTIQRTQQEDSAVYLCASSLGASDTQYFGPGTRLTVL.

The chain employs TRBV20-1 and TRBJ2-1, with 7 bases fitting TRBD2. V gave up 7 bases and J gave up 9 bases; unmatched junction bases: 6. Germline values: CDR1 DFQATT, CDR2 SNEGSKA (reference sequence). The CDR3 covers 11 residues. In nucleotides, the CDR3 is TGCAGTGTGCGGGAGTTTACTGAGCAGTTCTTC. Its translation: CSVREFTEQFF.

This chain links TRBV5-6 with TRBJ2-1; a weak D match, TRBD1 (6 bases). Germline assignment: CDR1 SGHDT and CDR2 YYEEEE. The CDR3 consists of 13 residues. The V gene lost 4 bases and the J gene lost 6 bases, with 11 bases spanning the gap. The CDR3 DNA follows: TGTGCCAGCAGCCCCTGGACAGCCAATGAGCAGTTCTTC. Translated: CASSPWTANEQFF.

The chain is built from TRBV19 and TRBJ1-2; no clear D. The CDR3 is 14 amino acids. V shed 6 bases and J shed 2 bases, with 13 bases lying between them. Germline CDR1 reads LNHDA; CDR2 reads SQIVND (reference sequence). The CDR3 region has the DNA TGTGCCAGTAGCGTCCCGGGGATGAACTATGGCTACACCTTC. Its translation: CASSVPGMNYGYTF.

For the CDR3, the DNA is TGTGCTAGTGGTTTGGTACATCCCGACAGGCCCAGCTCACCCCTCCACTTT. Its translation: CASGLVHPDRPSSPLHF. V and J are TRBV12-5 and TRBJ1-6, with TRBD1 as a possible D gene (6 bases). This CDR3 comprises 17 residues. Per germline, CDR1 LGHNT and CDR2 FRNRAP. Trimming pared 0 bases from V and 10 bases from J, leaving 19 bases between.

The rearrangement joins TRBV7-2 to TRBJ2-1; D is possibly TRBD2 (6 bases). V was cut by 2 bases and J by 10 bases, with 12 bases left in between. This CDR3 spans 13 amino acids. Germline V CDR1 and CDR2: SGHTA, FQGNSA. The CDR3 DNA reads TGTGCCAGCAGCTTACGAGCGGGTTTCGAGCAGTTCTTC. This encodes CASSLRAGFEQFF.

This chain uses TRBV6-6 with TRBJ2-7, with D perhaps matching TRBD2 (6 bases). Trimming shortened V by 2 bases and J by 2 bases, and 10 bases separated the two germline ends. The CDR3 has 14 residues. The germline gives CDR1 MNHNY, CDR2 SVGAGI (reference sequence). The CDR3 loop is CASSYSGPAYEQYF. CDR3 nucleotides: TGTGCCAGCAGTTACAGCGGGCCAGCCTACGAGCAGTACTTC.

V is TRBV5-4 and J is TRBJ2-4, with D perhaps matching TRBD2 (6 bases). Between the trimmed V and J ends, which lost 4 bases and 0 bases, there was a span of 14 bases. Germline V gene lookup returns CDR1 SGHNT and CDR2 YYREEE (reference sequence). The CDR3 runs 16 residues. The CDR3 sequence is CASSGGTDLAKNIQYF. The CDR3, as DNA: TGTGCCAGCAGCGGGGGGACTGACTTAGCCAAAAACATTCAGTACTTC.

This chain links TRBV2 with TRBJ2-3; 8 bases line up with TRBD1. Trimming at V came to 3 bases and at J to 5 bases, leaving 4 bases not matched to a gene. Germline CDR1 is SNHLY and CDR2 is FYNNEI. The CDR3 loop spans 14 amino acids. The CDR3 is CASSDRGLGDTQYF. For the CDR3, the DNA is TGTGCCAGCAGTGACAGGGGGCTGGGAGATACGCAGTATTTT.

The genes are TRBV2 and TRBJ2-1; 10 positions agree with TRBD2. Germline-derived CDR1 and CDR2 are SNHLY and FYNNEI. The CDR3 sequence is 18 residues long. Trimming removed 8 bases from V and 5 bases from J; junction bases left unmatched: 18. The CDR3 coding sequence is TGTGCCAGCGGGACAGCGGGAGGGAATGTTAACGCGGACAATGAGCAGTTCTTC. Amino acids: CASGTAGGNVNADNEQFF.

This clone has more than one count but fewer than ten. The gene calls are TRBV2 and TRBJ2-1; possible D gene TRBD1, 6 bases. Deletions cut 2 bases from V and 3 bases from J, with 8 bases between. The CDR3 contains 14 residues. Per the germline V gene, CDR1 is SNHLY and CDR2 is FYNNEI. DNA of the CDR3: TGTGCCAGCAGTGAAAGGACAGTCTACAATGAGCAGTTCTTC. Its translation is CASSERTVYNEQFF.

The chain uses TRBV4-3 and TRBJ1-2; 8 bases are shared with TRBD1. CDR1 is LGHNA, CDR2 YSLEER, per germline. The CDR3 loop spans 16 amino acids. The junction had 8 bases not matched to a gene; V was cut back by 1 base and J by 4 bases. CDR3 DNA: TGCGCCAGCAGCCAAGGATTGGGACAGGTCCTCTATGGCTACACCTTC. This sequence encodes CASSQGLGQVLYGYTF.

This clone showed up just a few times. The rearrangement uses TRBV9 and TRBJ1-2; a possible D gene is TRBD1 (5 bases). V was trimmed by 0 bases and J by 5 bases, leaving 14 bases between them. Germline V lookup: CDR1 SGDLS, CDR2 YYNGEE. The CDR3 spans 15 residues. The CDR3 loop is CASSVGTGALYGYTF. The CDR3 bases are TGTGCCAGCAGCGTAGGTACAGGCGCACTTTATGGCTACACCTTC.

Only one count was recorded for this clone. The rearrangement joins TRBV7-9 to TRBJ2-7; D might be TRBD1 (5 bases). The CDR3 totals 15 residues. V lost 1 base, J lost 5 bases, and 15 bases lay in between. The germline CDR1 and CDR2 sequences are SEHNR and FQNEAQ (reference sequence). CDR3 in amino acids: CASSLGAGKINEQYF. The CDR3, as DNA: TGTGCCAGCAGCTTAGGGGCAGGGAAGATAAACGAGCAGTACTTC. Complete variable domain (other parts from reference TRBV7-9 and TRBJ2-7): DTGVSQNPRHKITKRGQNVTFRCDPISEHNRLYWYRQTLGQGPEFLTYFQNEAQLEKSRLLSDRFSAERPKGSFSTLEIQRTEQGDSAMYLCASSLGAGKINEQYFGPGTRLTVT.

The chain recombines TRBV13 with TRBJ2-3; 8 bases match TRBD1. Germline V gene sequence: CDR1 PRHDT, CDR2 FYEKMQ (reference sequence). CDR3 length: 16 amino acids. J gave up 5 bases and V 5 bases, and 12 bases lay outside the gene matches. The CDR3 spells CASSPGQGRIGDTQYF. CDR3 nucleotide sequence: TGTGCCAGCAGCCCCGGACAGGGTAGGATAGGAGATACGCAGTATTTT. The full variable domain, with the rest looked up from reference TRBV13 and TRBJ2-3, is AAGVIQSPRHLIKEKRETATLKCYPIPRHDTVYWYQQGPGQDPQFLISFYEKMQSDKGSIPDRFSAQQFSDYHSELNMSSLELGDSALYFCASSPGQGRIGDTQYFGPGTRLTVL.

V usage is TRBV2 and J usage is TRBJ1-2; D possibly corresponds to TRBD1 (6 bases). CDR1 and CDR2 from the germline V gene are SNHLY and FYNNEI. The CDR3 loop spans 15 amino acids. Trimming removed 4 bases at V and 4 bases at J, with 16 bases between. The CDR3 here is CASSGRTAPSYGYTF. The CDR3 bases are TGTGCCAGCAGTGGTCGGACAGCGCCCAGCTATGGCTACACCTTC.

This chain connects TRBV10-3 to TRBJ2-1, with D unresolved. CDR3 length: 15 residues. The germline V and J ends were trimmed by 2 bases and 4 bases, with 12 bases remaining between them. CDR1 is ENHRY and CDR2 is SYGVKD in the germline V gene. CDR3 in DNA: TGTGCCATCAGTGAGGCCAGTACCTCTTACAATGAGCAGTTCTTC. Protein sequence: CAISEASTSYNEQFF.

The J gene is TRBJ2-7, the V gene TRBV6-1, with 9 positions matching TRBD1. V lost 4 bases and J lost 3; bases outside the gene matches: 10. Germline V gene sequence: CDR1 MNHNS, CDR2 SASEGT. The CDR3 is 16 amino acids. CDR3 sequence (DNA): TGTGCCAGCAGTGGAACAACAGGGGGCGCTTACTACGAGCAGTACTTC. Translation gives CASSGTTGGAYYEQYF.